The source of this T cell receptor beta chain is a study of beta chain features in type 1 diabetes. The germline V gene encodes CDR1 SNHLY and CDR2 FYNNEI. V lost 2 bases and J 4 bases, leaving 11 bases between the germline ends. This CDR3 comprises 15 residues. Sequenced material consisted of expressed TCRB transcripts (all of the isolated RNA was reverse transcribed). This table comes from immunoSEQ multiplex PCR, and its TCRdb copy is limited to in-frame clones, with some not included. The data contain nearly 350,000 clones, roughly 8.8% of them seen just once; the ten biggest clones take up about 1%. Broader study findings: Any HLA-type effect on TCRB rearrangement remained unresolved here. A moderate, significant TCRB CDR3 shortening appeared in type 1 diabetes across four CD4+ subsets.

As to this clone: Its antigen is still unknown.

The V call is TRBV2, the J call TRBJ1-4; TRBD1 is a possible D gene (5 bases). The source material was central memory CD4+ T cells from blood. The TCR originated in a man younger than 45 with type 1 diabetes. CDR3 residues: CASSENRGGNEKLFF. The CDR3 region has the DNA TGTGCCAGCAGTGAAAATCGCGGGGGTAATGAAAAACTGTTTTTT.